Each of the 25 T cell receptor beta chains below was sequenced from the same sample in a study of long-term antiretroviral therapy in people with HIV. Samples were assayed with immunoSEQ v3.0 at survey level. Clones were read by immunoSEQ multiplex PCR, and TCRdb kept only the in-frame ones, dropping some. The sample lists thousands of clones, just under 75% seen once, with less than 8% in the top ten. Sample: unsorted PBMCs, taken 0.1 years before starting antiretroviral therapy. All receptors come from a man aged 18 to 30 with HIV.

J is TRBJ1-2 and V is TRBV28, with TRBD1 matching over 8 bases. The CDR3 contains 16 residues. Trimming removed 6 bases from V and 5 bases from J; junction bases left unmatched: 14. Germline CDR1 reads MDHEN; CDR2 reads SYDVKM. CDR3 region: CASSQDRAPQGYGYTF. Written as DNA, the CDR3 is TGTGCCAGCAGCCAGGACAGGGCGCCTCAGGGGTATGGCTACACCTTC.

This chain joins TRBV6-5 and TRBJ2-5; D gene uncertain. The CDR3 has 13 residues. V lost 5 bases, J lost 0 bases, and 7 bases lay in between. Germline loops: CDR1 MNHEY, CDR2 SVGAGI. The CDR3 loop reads CASSREYQETQYF. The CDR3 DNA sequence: TGTGCCAGCAGTCGAGAGTACCAAGAGACCCAGTACTTC.

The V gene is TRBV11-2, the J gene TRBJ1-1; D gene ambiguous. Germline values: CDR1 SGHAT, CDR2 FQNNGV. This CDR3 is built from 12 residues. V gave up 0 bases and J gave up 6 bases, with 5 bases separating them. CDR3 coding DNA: TGTGCCAGCAGCTTAGAATACTCTGAAGCTTTCTTT. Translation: CASSLEYSEAFF.

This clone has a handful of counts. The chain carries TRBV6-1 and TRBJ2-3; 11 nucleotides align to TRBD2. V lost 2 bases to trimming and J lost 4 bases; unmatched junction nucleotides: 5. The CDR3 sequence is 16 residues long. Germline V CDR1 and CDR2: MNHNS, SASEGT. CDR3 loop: CASSEFLAGGPDTQYF. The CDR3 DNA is TGTGCCAGCAGTGAATTTTTAGCGGGGGGGCCAGATACGCAGTATTTT.

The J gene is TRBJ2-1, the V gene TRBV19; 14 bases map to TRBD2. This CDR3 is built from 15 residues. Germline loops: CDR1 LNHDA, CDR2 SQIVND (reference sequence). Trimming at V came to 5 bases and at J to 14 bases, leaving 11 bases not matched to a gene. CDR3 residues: CASSVSGLAGEEKFF. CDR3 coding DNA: TGTGCCAGTAGTGTTTCGGGACTAGCGGGGGAGGAGAAGTTCTTC. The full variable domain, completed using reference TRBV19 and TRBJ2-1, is DGGITQSPKYLFRKEGQNVTLSCEQNLNHDAMYWYRQDPGQGLRLIYYSQIVNDFQKGDIAEGYSVSREKKESFPLTVTSAQKNPTAFYLCASSVSGLAGEEKFFGPGTRLTVL.

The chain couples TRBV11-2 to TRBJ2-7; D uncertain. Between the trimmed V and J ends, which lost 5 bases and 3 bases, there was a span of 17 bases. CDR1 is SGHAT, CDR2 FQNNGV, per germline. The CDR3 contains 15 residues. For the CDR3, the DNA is TGTGCCAGCAGCCCCCGTGTTGGGCCCTACTACGAGCAGTACGTC. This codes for CASSPRVGPYYEQYV.

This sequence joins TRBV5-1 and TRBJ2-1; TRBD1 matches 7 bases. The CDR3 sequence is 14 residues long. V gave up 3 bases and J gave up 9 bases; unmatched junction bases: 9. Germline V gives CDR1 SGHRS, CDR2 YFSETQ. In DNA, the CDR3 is TGCGCCAGCAGCTCGGGACAGAGAGCTCTTGAGCAGTTCTTC. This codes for CASSSGQRALEQFF.

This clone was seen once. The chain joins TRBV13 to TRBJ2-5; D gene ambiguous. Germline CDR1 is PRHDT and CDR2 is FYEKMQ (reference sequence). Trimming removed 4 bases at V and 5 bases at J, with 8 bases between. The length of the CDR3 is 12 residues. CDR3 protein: CASSSYGETQYF. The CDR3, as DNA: TGTGCCAGCAGCTCGTATGGTGAGACCCAGTACTTC.

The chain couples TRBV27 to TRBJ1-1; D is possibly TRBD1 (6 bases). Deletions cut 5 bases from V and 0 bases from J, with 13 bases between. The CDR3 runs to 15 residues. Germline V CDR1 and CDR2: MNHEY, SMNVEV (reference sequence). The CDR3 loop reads CASSALTGLNTEAFF. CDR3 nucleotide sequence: TGTGCCAGCAGTGCACTTACAGGGTTGAACACTGAAGCTTTCTTT.

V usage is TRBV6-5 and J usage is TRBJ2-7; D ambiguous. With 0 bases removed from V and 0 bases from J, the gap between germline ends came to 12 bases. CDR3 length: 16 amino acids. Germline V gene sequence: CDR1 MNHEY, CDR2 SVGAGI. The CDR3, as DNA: TGTGCCAGCAGTTACTCGCGGACCGCAAGCTCCTACGAGCAGTACGTC. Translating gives CASSYSRTASSYEQYV.

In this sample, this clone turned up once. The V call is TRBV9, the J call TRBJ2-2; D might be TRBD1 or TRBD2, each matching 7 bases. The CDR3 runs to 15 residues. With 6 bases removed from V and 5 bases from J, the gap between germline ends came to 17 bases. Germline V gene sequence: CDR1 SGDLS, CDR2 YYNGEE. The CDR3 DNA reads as TGTGCCAGCAACGCAGGGGGGGGGTTGACCGGGGAGCTGTTTTTT. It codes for CASNAGGGLTGELFF. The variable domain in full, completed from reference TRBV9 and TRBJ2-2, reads DSGVTQTPKHLITATGQRVTLRCSPRSGDLSVYWYQQSLDQGLQFLIQYYNGEERAKGNILERFSAQQFPDLHSELNLSSLELGDSALYFCASNAGGGLTGELFFGEGSRLTVL.

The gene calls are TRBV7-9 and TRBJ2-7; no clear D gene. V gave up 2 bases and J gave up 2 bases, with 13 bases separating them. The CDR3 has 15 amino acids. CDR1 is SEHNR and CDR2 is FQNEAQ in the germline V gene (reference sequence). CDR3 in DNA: TGTGCCAGCAGCTTAAATCCTGTAGGCACCTACGAGCAGTACTTC. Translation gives CASSLNPVGTYEQYF.

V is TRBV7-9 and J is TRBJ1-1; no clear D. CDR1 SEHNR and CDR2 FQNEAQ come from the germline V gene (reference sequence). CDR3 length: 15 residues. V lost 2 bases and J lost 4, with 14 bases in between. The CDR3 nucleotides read TGTGCCAGCAGCTTATCTGGGGTGAGCTCCACTGAAGCTTTCTTT. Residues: CASSLSGVSSTEAFF.

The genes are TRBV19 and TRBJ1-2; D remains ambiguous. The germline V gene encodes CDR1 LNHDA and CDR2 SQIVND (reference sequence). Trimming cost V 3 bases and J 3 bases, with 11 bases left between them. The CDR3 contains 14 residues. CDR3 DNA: TGTGCCAGTAGTATCCCAGGAGCTGACTATGGCTACACCTTC. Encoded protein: CASSIPGADYGYTF.

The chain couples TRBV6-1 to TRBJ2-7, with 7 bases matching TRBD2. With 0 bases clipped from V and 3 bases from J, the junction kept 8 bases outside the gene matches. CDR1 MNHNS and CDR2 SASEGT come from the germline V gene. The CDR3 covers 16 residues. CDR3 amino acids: CASSEAGGVIFYEQYF. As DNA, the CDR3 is TGTGCCAGCAGTGAAGCGGGGGGGGTTATATTCTACGAGCAGTACTTC.

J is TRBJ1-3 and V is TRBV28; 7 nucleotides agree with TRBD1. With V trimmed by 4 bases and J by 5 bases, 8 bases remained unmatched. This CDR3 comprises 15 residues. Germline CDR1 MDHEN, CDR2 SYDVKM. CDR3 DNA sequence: TGTGCCAGCAGTTCCCGGACAGGCAAAAGAAACACCATATATTTT. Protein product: CASSSRTGKRNTIYF.

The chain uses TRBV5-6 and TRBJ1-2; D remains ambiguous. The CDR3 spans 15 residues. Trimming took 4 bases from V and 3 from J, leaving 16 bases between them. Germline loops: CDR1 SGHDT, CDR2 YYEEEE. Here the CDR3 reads CASSPRAPFYYGYTF. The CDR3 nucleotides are TGTGCCAGCAGCCCCCGGGCCCCATTTTACTATGGCTACACCTTC.

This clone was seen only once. The CDR3 here is CASSLGGAGTYGYTF. The CDR3 DNA sequence: TGTGCCAGCAGCTTAGGAGGCGCAGGGACCTATGGCTACACCTTC. The chain carries TRBV13 and TRBJ1-2, with a possible D match to TRBD1 (5 bases). Germline V lookup: CDR1 PRHDT, CDR2 FYEKMQ (reference sequence). V lost 0 bases, J lost 4 bases, and 12 bases lay in between. The CDR3 totals 15 residues.

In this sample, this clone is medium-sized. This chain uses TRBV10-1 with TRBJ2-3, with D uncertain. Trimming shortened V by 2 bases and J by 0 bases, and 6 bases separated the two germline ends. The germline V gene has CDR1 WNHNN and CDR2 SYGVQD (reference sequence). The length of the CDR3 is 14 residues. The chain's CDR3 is CASSETFSTDTQYF. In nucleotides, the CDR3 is TGCGCCAGCAGTGAGACATTTAGCACAGATACGCAGTATTTT.

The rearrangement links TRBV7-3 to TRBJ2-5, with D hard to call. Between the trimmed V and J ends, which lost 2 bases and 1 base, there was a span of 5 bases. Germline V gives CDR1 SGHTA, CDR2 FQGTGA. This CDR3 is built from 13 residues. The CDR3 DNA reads TGTGCCAGCAGCTTAGGATTCCAAGAGACCCAGTACTTC. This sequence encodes CASSLGFQETQYF.

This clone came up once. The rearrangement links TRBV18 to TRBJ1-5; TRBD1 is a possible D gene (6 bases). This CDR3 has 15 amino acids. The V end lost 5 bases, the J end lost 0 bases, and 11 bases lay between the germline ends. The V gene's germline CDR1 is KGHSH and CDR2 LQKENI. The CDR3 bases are TGTGCCAGCTCAACCGGACAGTATAGCAATCAGCCCCAGCATTTT. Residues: CASSTGQYSNQPQHF.

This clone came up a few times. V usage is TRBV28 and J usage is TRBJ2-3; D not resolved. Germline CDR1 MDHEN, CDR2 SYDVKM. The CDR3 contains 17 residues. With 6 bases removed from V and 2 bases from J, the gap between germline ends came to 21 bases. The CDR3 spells CASSIMSGSPHTDTQYF. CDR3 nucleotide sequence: TGTGCCAGCAGCATTATGTCCGGGTCCCCCCACACAGATACGCAGTATTTT.

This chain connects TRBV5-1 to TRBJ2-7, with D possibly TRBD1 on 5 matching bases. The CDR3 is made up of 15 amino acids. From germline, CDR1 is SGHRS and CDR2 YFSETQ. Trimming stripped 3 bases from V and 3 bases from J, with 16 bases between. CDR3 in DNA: TGCGCCAGCAGCTCAGATTACAGGAGTTTCTACGAGCAGTACTTC. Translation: CASSSDYRSFYEQYF.

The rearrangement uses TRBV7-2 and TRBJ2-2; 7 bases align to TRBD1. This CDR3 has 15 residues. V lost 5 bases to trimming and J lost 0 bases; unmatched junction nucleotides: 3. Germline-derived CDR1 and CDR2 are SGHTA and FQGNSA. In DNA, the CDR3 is TGTGCCAGCAGCAGACAGGGAACGAACACCGGGGAGCTGTTTTTT. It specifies CASSRQGTNTGELFF.

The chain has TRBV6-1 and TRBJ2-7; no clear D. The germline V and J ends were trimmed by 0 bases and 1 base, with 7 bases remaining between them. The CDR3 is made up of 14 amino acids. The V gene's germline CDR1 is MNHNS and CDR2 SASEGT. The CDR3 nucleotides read TGTGCCAGCAGTGAAGCTGGCACTTCCTACGAGCAGTACGTC. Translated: CASSEAGTSYEQYV.